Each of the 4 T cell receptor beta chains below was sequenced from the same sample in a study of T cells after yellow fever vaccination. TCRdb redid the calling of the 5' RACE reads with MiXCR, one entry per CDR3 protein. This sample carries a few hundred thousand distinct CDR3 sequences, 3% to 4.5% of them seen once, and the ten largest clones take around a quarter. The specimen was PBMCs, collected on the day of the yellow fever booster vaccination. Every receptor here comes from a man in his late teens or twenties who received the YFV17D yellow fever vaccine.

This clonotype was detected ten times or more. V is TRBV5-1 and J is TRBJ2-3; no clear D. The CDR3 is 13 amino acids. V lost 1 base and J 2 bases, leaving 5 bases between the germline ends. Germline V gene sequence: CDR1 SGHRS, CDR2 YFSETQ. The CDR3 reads CASSLWATDTQYF. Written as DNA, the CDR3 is TGCGCCAGCAGCTTGTGGGCCACAGATACGCAGTATTTT.

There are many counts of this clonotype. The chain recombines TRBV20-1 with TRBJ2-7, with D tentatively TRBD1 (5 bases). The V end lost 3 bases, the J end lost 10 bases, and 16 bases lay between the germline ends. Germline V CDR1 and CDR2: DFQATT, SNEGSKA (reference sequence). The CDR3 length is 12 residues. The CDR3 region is CSARSGLRIQYF. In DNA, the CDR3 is TGCAGTGCTAGGTCAGGGTTAAGGATACAGTACTTC.

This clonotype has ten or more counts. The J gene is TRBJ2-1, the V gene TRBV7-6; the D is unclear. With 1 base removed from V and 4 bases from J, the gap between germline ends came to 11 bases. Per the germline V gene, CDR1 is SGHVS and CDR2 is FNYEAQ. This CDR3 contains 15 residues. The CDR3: CASSLGGGDYNEQFF. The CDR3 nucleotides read TGTGCCAGCAGCTTAGGCGGCGGCGATTACAATGAGCAGTTCTTC.

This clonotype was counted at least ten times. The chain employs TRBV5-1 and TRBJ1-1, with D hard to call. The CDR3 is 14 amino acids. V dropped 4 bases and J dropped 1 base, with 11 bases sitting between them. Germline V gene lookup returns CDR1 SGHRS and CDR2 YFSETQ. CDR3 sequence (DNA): TGCGCCAGCAGCCCCCCAGCAGGGAACACTGAAGCTTTCTTT. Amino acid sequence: CASSPPAGNTEAFF. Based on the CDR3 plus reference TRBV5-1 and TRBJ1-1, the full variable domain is KAGVTQTPRYLIKTRGQQVTLSCSPISGHRSVSWYQQTPGQGLQFLFEYFSETQRNKGNFPGRFSGRQFSNSRSEMNVSTLELGDSALYLCASSPPAGNTEAFFGQGTRLTVV.